The clone carrying this T cell receptor beta chain was counted many times. Its antigen is undetermined. This record comes from a study of regulatory T cells in long-lasting Graves disease. On the study more broadly: Patients with persistent Graves' disease had over 5 years of antithyroid drugs and persistent TSH receptor antibodies. Overall study results and limits: TRBV28 was favored in persistent disease, as were TRBJ1-2 and TRBJ2-5. It is possible that accuracy was reduced by the small size of the sample.

Time point here: persistent/refractory GD, antithyroid drugs over 5 years with positive TRAb. The authors made the TCR library using RNA they extracted from PBMCs. V gave up 6 bases and J gave up 5 bases; unmatched junction bases: 9. Germline V gene data show CDR1 as SQVTM and CDR2 as ANQGSEA. This CDR3 contains 13 residues. iRepertoire HTBI primers and Arm-PCR of CDR3 regions built TCR beta libraries. TCRdb itself ran the multiplex PCR reads through MiXCR, one entry per CDR3 protein. The sample lists 400,000 or so distinct CDR3 sequences, under 25% occurring once. The chain combines TRBV29-1 with TRBJ2-5; TRBD2 matches at 7 bases. The TCR comes from a female donor with Graves disease. Sequencing was performed on peripheral blood mononuclear cells (PBMCs), taken when the disease was refractory, from a patient treated with antithyroid drugs. This CDR3 is CSVISGNGETQYF. The CDR3, as DNA: TGCAGCGTCATCAGCGGGAATGGGGAGACCCAGTACTTC.